This T cell receptor (beta chain) derives from a study of CD8 T cells in Susac syndrome. Overall study findings and caveats: In total CD8+ repertoires, sixteen Susac-specific public clones were found, and CD8+ TEMRA repertoires had several.

In blood CD8+ and CD4+ T cells, TCR beta underwent sequencing. Both CD4+ and CD8+ T cells were negatively isolated, and TEMRA cells underwent FACS enrichment. Points on this clonotype: The antigen remains undetermined.

The CDR3 is 15 amino acids. Germline V CDR1 and CDR2: SGHRS, YFSETQ. The germline V and J ends were trimmed by 0 bases and 0 bases, with 7 bases remaining between them. It was with random hexamers that roughly 0.45 to 1 ug RNA was reverse transcribed. With immunoSEQ multiplex PCR, TCR beta CDR3 was amplified across 54 Vbeta and 13 Jbeta. TCRdb reprocessed the immunoSEQ multiplex PCR reads with MiXCR, giving one entry per CDR3 protein. Of 75,000 or so distinct CDR3 sequences in the sample, 94% were seen once. The TCR comes from a human donor with Susac syndrome. What was sequenced was CD8+ T cells from PBMCs. The chain employs TRBV5-1 and TRBJ2-1; D is perhaps TRBD1 (5 bases). CDR3 loop: CASSLDQGSYNEQFF. For the CDR3, the DNA is TGCGCCAGCAGCTTGGATCAGGGCTCCTACAATGAGCAGTTCTTC.